The 17 T cell receptor beta chains given below trace back to one sample, sequenced in a study of T cells expressing NK-cell markers. Each CDR3 protein gets one entry in TCRdb, which reprocessed the 5' RACE reads and gives no DNA. The sample holds some 300,000 distinct CDR3 sequences. Sample: blood T cells: a sorted CD56 or NKG2C T cell subset, CD4+ or CD8+ T cells, or bulk PBMC T cells (not recorded which). These receptors came from a man between 18 and 29 years old in good health.

The chain couples TRBV7-6 to TRBJ2-1; TCRdb proposes TRBD2, but this gene call is untestable without DNA. There are 20 residues in the CDR3. Germline V CDR1 and CDR2: SGHVS, FNYEAQ. CDR3 sequence reads: CASSPNRGGPSGSSYNEQFF.

The chain joins TRBV9 to TRBJ2-3; the TCRdb call, TRBD1, lacks DNA for checking. The CDR3 loop spans 16 amino acids. Germline CDR1 and CDR2: SGDLS and YYNGEE. CDR3 protein: CASSAGQGRSTDTQYF.

This chain joins TRBV11-2 and TRBJ2-1; TCRdb's D call of TRBD2 is untestable without DNA. The CDR3 contains 19 residues. Germline V CDR1 and CDR2: SGHAT, FQNNGV. The CDR3 sequence is CASSLVSLTFGSPYNEQFF.

This sequence joins TRBV4-1 and TRBJ1-5; TCRdb's D gene call, TRBD1, goes unchecked for lack of DNA. The CDR3 is made up of 21 amino acids. The germline CDR1 and CDR2 sequences are MGHRA and YSYEKL. The CDR3 is CASSQDITGGLTGSGNQPQHF.

J is TRBJ2-5 and V is TRBV7-9; absent DNA, TCRdb's TRBD1 call cannot be checked. CDR3 size: 15 residues. The V gene's germline CDR1 is SEHNR and CDR2 FQNEAQ (reference sequence). This chain's CDR3 is CASSIRAGLQETQYF.

CDR3 residues: CASTPSGRNLGTQYF. V and J are TRBV12-3 or TRBV12-4 and TRBJ2-5; the D call of TRBD2 rests on TCRdb alone, since no DNA is present to check it. The CDR3 sequence is 15 residues long.

The chain links TRBV12-3 or TRBV12-4 to TRBJ1-5; the TCRdb call, TRBD1, lacks DNA for checking. CDR3 length: 17 amino acids. CDR3 sequence: CASKGTGGARGNQPQHF.

This chain uses TRBV4-2 with TRBJ2-4; TCRdb's assignment of TRBD1 cannot be checked, as there is no DNA. The germline CDR1 and CDR2 sequences are LGHNA and YNFKEQ. CDR3 length: 12 amino acids. This chain's CDR3 is CASSQDWGVVYF.

CDR3 amino acids: CASTAGSNTEAFF. This chain uses TRBV6-1 with TRBJ1-1. Germline V CDR1 and CDR2: MNHNS, SASEGT. The CDR3 is 13 residues long.

This rearrangement joins TRBV20-1 to TRBJ2-5; TCRdb indicates TRBD2, and absent DNA this call remains unverified. Per germline, CDR1 DFQATT and CDR2 SNEGSKA (reference sequence). This CDR3 is 14 amino acids long. The CDR3 sequence is CSATGLAGGETQYF.

The chain recombines TRBV6-5 with TRBJ2-1; TCRdb indicates TRBD2, and absent DNA this call remains unverified. Per germline, CDR1 MNHEY and CDR2 SVGAGI. CDR3 length equals 18 residues. The CDR3 sequence is CASSYGLDWAGGDGEQFF.

The rearrangement joins TRBV29-1 to TRBJ1-2; TCRdb proposes TRBD1, but this gene call is untestable without DNA. Germline CDR1 SQVTM, CDR2 ANQGSEA. There are 13 residues in the CDR3. The chain's CDR3 is CSVAYPGDYGYTF.

The chain uses TRBV30 and TRBJ2-5; the TCRdb call, TRBD2, lacks DNA for checking. This CDR3 region has 17 residues. Per germline, CDR1 GTSNPN and CDR2 SVGIG (reference sequence). The CDR3 reads CASSLLLALIGKETQYF.

CDR3 residues: CASSPPRGSPSYNEQFF. This chain joins TRBV18 and TRBJ2-1; TCRdb calls TRBD1, which cannot be checked without DNA. CDR3 length: 17 residues. Germline V CDR1 and CDR2: KGHSH, LQKENI.

This sequence joins TRBV7-9 and TRBJ2-7. The CDR3 is 14 amino acids. Germline lookup yields CDR1 SEHNR and CDR2 FQNEAQ (reference sequence). This CDR3 reads CASSSPTQDYEQYF.

The chain is built from TRBV12-3 or TRBV12-4 and TRBJ1-1; TCRdb names TRBD1, which stays unverified in the absence of DNA. The CDR3 has 14 amino acids. The CDR3 reads CASSLVQGAREAFF.

V gene TRBV5-5 combines with J gene TRBJ2-1. The CDR3 loop spans 15 amino acids. Germline V CDR1 and CDR2: SGHKS, YYEKEE (reference sequence). This CDR3 reads CASSLEGLGKNEQFF.